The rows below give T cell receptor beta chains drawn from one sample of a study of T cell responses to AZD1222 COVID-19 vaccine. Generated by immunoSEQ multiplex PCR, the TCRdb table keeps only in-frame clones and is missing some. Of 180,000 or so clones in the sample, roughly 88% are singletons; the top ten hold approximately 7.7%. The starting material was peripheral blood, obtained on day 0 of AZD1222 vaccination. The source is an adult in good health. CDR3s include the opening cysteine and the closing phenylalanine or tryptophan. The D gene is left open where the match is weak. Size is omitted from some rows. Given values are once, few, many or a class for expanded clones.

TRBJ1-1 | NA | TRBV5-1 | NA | TGCGCCAGCAGCTCCCGGGACGCTGATGAAGCTTTCTTT | CASSSRDADEAFF
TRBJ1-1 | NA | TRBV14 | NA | TGTGCCAGCAGCCAAGCATCTGAAGCTTTCTTT | CASSQASEAFF
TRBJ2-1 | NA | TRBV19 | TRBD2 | TGTGCCAGTAGTATTGGCTGGACTAGCGTACATGAGCAGTTCTTC | CASSIGWTSVHEQFF
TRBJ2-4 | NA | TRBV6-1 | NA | TGTGCCAGCAGTGAGACGGGAAACATTCAGTACTTC | CASSETGNIQYF
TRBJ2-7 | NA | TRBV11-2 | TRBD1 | TGTGCCAGCAGCGTCCGGGACAGGTATTACGAGCAGTACTTC | CASSVRDRYYEQYF
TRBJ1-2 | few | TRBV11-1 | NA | TGTGCCAGCAGCCCACAGGGTTTCGGAAACTATGGCTACACCTTC | CASSPQGFGNYGYTF
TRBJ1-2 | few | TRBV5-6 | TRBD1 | TGTGCCAGCAGCCCCCTCGGGACAGGGAGTAACTATGGCTACACCTTC | CASSPLGTGSNYGYTF
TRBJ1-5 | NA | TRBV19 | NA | TGTGCCAGTAGTCCCGGGCTCAATCAGCCCCAGCATTTT | CASSPGLNQPQHF
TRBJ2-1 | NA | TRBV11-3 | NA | TGTGCCAGCAGCTTAGGGGACTCGTCCCACAATGAGCAGTTCTTC | CASSLGDSSHNEQFF
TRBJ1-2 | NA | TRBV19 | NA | TGTGCCAGTAGTATAGCCCACGGACCGAACTATGGCTACACCTTC | CASSIAHGPNYGYTF
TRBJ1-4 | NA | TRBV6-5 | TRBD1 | TGTGCCAGCAGTTCGGACAGGGGGCGAAATGAAAAACTGTTTTTT | CASSSDRGRNEKLFF
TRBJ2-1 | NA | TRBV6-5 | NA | TGTGCCAGCAGCCTGGAAAATGAGCAGTTCTTC | CASSLENEQFF
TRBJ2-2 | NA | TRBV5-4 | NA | TGTGCCAGCAGCTCCCTCACCACTAGAATCAACACCGGGGAGCTGTTTTTT | CASSSLTTRINTGELFF
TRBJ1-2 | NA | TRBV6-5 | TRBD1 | TGTGCCAGCAGCCCCAACTGGACAGGGCTGAGTGGCTACACCTTC | CASSPNWTGLSGYTF